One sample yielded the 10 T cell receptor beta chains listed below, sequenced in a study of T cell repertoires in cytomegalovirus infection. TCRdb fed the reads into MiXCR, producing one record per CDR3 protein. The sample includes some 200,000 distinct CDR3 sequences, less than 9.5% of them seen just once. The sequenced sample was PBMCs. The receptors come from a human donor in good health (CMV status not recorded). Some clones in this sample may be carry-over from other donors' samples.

The CDR3 spells CASSNPGVRANVLTF. CDR3 bases: TGTGCCAGCAGCAACCCAGGGGTTAGGGCCAACGTCCTGACTTTC. The V call is TRBV5-4, the J call TRBJ2-6; perhaps TRBD1 as D (6 bases). V was cut by 4 bases and J by 5 bases, with 13 bases left in between. CDR1 and CDR2 (germline): SGHNT, YYREEE (reference sequence). CDR3 length: 15 residues.

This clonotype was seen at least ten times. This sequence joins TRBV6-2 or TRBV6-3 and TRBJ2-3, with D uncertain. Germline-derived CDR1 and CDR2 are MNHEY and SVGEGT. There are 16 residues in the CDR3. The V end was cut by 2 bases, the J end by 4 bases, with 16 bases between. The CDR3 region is CASSYDRRAPADTQYF. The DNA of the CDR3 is TGTGCCAGCAGTTACGATCGCAGAGCCCCAGCAGATACGCAGTATTTT.

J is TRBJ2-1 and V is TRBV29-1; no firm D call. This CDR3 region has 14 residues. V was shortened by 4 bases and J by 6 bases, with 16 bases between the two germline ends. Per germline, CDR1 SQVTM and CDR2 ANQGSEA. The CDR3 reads CSVADRHPSNEQFF. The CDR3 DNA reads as TGCAGCGTTGCTGATCGGCATCCATCCAATGAGCAGTTCTTC.

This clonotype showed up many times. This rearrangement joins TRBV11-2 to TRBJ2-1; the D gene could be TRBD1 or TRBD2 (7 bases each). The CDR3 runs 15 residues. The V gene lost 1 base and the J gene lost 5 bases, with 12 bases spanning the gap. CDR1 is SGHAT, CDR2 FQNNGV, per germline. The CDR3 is CASSLAAGGDNEQFF. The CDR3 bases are TGTGCCAGCAGCTTAGCGGCAGGGGGGGACAATGAGCAGTTCTTC.

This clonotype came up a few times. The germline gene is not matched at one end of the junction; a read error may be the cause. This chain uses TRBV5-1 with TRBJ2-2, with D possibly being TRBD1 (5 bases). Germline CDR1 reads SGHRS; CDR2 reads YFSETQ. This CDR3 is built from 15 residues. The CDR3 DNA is TGCGCCAGCCGCTTAGGCAGGGCAAACACCGGGGAGCTGTTTTTT. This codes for CASRLGRANTGELFF.

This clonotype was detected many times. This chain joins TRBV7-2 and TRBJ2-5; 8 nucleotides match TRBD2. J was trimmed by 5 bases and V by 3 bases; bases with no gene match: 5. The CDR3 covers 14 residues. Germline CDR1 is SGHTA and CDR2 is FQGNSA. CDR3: CASSFSGIGETQYF. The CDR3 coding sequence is TGTGCCAGCAGCTTTAGCGGGATCGGGGAGACCCAGTACTTC.

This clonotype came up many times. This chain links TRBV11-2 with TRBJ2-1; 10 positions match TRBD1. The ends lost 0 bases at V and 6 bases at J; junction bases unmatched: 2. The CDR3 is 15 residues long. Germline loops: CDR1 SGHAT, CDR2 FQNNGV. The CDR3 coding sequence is TGTGCCAGCAGCTTAGATGGGACAGGGGTCAATGAGCAGTTCTTC. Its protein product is CASSLDGTGVNEQFF.

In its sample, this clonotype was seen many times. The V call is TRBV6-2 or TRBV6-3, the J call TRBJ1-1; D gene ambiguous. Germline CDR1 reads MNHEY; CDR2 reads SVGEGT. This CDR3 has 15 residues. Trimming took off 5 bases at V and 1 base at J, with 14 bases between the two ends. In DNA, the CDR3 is TGTGCCAGCAGTGACCCCCCAAAGGGGAACACTGAAGCTTTCTTT. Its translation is CASSDPPKGNTEAFF.

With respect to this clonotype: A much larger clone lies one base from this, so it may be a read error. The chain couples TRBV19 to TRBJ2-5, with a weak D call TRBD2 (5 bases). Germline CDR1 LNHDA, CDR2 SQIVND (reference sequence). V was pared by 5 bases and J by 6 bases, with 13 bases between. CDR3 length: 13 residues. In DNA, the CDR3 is TGTGCCAGTAGTTTCCCCGGGAAGAAGACCCAGTACTTC. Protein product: CASSFPGKKTQYF.

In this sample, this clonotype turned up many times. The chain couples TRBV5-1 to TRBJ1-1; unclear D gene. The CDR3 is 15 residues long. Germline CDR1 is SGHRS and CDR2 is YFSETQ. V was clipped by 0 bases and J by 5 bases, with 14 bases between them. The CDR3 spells CASSLVGDRRTEAFF. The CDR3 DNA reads TGCGCCAGCAGCTTGGTCGGGGATCGAAGGACTGAAGCTTTCTTT.